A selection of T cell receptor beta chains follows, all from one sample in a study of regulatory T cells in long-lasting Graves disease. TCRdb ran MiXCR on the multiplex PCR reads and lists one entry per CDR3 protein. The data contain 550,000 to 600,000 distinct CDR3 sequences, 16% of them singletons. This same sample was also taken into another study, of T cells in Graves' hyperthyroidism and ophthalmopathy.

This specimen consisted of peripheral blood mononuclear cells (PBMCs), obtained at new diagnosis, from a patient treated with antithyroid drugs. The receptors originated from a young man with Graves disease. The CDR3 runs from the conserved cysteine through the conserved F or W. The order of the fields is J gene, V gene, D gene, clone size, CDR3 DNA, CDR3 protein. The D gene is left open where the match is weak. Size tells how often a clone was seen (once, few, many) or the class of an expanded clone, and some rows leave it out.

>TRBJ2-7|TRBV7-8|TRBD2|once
TGTGCCAGCAGCCTAGGGGGACTAGCGGGAGAGGGTCACGAGCAGTACTTC
CASSLGGLAGEGHEQYF
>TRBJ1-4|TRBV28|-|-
TGTGCCAGCAGTCCCACTCATGAAAAACTGTTTTTT
CASSPTHEKLFF
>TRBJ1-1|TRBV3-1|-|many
TGTGCCAGCAGCCAAGATTGGGCGGACACTGAAGCTTTCTTT
CASSQDWADTEAFF
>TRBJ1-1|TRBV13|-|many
TGTGCCAGCAGCTTAGGGCAGCTATACACTGAAGCTTTCTTT
CASSLGQLYTEAFF
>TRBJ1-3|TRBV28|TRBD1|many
TGTGCCAGCAGTGGGGGAGGGGGCATGGGAAACACCATATATTTT
CASSGGGGMGNTIYF
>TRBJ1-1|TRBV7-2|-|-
TGTGCCAGCAGCTCCCTTAGGTATGAAGCTTTCTTT
CASSSLRYEAFF
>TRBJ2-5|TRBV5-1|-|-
TGCGCCAGCAGCTTGATGGGAGAAGGAGAGACCCAGTACTTC
CASSLMGEGETQYF
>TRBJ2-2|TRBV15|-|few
TGTGCCACCAGTGAAGGGGGGCGAAACACCGGGGAGCTGTTTTTT
CATSEGGRNTGELFF
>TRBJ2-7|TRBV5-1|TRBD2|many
TGCGCCAGCAGCTTCCCCGGGACTAGCGGGAGGAAGGAGCAGTACTTC
CASSFPGTSGRKEQYF
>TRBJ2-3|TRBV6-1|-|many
TGTGCCAGCAGTCGGACGGATTTCACAGATACGCAGTATTTT
CASSRTDFTDTQYF
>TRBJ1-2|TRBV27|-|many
TGTGCCAGCAAAGGGGACACCGACTATGGCTACACCTTC
CASKGDTDYGYTF
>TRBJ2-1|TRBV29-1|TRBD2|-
TGCAGCGTTAATTCTTGGCGGGAGTTAAGGGGCAATGAGCAGCTCTTC
CSVNSWRELRGNEQLF
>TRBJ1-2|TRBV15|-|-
TGTGCCACCAGCAGTCGACTGGACTATGGCTACACCTTC
CATSSRLDYGYTF
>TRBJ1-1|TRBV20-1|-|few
TGCAGTACCCCACAGGGAATGACTGAAGCTTTCTTT
CSTPQGMTEAFF
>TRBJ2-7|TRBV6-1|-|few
TGTGCCGTCTCGACGGACTCCTACGAGCAGTACTTC
CAVSTDSYEQYF
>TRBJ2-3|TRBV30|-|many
TGTGCCTGGAGCGGGTTGTGGAGCACAGATACGCAGTATTTT
CAWSGLWSTDTQYF
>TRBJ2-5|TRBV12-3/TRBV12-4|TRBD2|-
TGTGCCAGCAGCCCCCCCGGTAGCGGGAGGTCCCACCAAGAGACCCAGTACTTC
CASSPPGSGRSHQETQYF
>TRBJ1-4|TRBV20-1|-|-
TGCAGTGCTAGAGCCGGGGAAAAACTGTTTTTT
CSARAGEKLFF
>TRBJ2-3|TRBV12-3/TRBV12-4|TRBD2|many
TGTGCCAGCAACAGTCTAGCGGGAGGGCAAGGGAGCACAGATACGCAGTATTTT
CASNSLAGGQGSTDTQYF
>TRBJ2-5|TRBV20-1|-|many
TGCAGTGCTAGAGATTCGGGGTGGGAGACCCAGTACTTC
CSARDSGWETQYF
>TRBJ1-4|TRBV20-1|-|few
TGCAGTGCTCCGGGGGGTAGGGAAAAACTGTTTTTT
CSAPGGREKLFF
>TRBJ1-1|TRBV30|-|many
TGTGCCTGGAGTGCCCAACAGGGTTACGACACTGAAGCTTTCTTT
CAWSAQQGYDTEAFF
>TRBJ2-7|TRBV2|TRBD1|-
TGTGCCAGCAAAAGGGACAGCTCCTACGAGCAGTACTTC
CASKRDSSYEQYF
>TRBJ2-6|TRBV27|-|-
TGTGCCAGCAAATACGGCTCTGGGGCCAACGTCCTGACTTTC
CASKYGSGANVLTF
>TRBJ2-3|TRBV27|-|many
TGTGCCAGCAGGGCTAGGTTAAGCACAGATACGCAGTATTTT
CASRARLSTDTQYF
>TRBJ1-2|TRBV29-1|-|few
TGCAGCGTTGGGGGTATTGGCTACACCTTC
CSVGGIGYTF
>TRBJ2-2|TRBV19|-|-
TGTGCCAGTAGTATAGGAAGAACCGGGGAGCTGTTTTTT
CASSIGRTGELFF